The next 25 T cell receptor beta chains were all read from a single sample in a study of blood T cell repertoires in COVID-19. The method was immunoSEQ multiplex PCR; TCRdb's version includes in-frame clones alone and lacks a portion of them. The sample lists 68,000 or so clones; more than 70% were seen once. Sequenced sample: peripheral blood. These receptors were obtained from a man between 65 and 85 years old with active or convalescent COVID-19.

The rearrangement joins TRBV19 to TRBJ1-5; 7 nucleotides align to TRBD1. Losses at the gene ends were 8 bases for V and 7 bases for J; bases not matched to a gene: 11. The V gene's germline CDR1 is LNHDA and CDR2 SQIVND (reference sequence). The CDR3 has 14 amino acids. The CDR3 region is CASALRQGQQPQHF. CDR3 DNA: TGTGCCAGTGCCCTCCGACAGGGCCAGCAGCCCCAGCATTTT.

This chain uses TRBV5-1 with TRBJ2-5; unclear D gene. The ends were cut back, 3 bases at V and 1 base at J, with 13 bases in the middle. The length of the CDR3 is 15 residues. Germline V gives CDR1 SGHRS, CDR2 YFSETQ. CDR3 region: CASSSIPGAQETQYF. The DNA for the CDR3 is TGCGCCAGCAGCTCGATCCCGGGTGCCCAAGAGACCCAGTACTTC.

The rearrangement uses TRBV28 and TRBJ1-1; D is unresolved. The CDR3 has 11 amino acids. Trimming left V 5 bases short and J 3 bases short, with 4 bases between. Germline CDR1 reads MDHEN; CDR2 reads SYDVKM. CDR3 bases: TGTGCCAGCAGTACTCACACTGAAGCTTTCTTT. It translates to CASSTHTEAFF. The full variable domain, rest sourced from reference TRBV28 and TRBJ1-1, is DVKVTQSSRYLVKRTGEKVFLECVQDMDHENMFWYRQDPGLGLRLIYFSYDVKMKEKGDIPEGYSVSREKKERFSLILESASTNQTSMYLCASSTHTEAFFGQGTRLTVV.

CDR3 loop: CASSPAGGTGNTIYF. CDR3 in DNA: TGTGCCAGCAGTCCGGCGGGGGGCACTGGAAACACCATATATTTT. The chain couples TRBV6-5 to TRBJ1-3, with D tentatively TRBD1 (6 bases). The CDR3 consists of 15 residues. Germline V gives CDR1 MNHEY, CDR2 SVGAGI. V dropped 5 bases and J dropped 2 bases, with 13 bases sitting between them.

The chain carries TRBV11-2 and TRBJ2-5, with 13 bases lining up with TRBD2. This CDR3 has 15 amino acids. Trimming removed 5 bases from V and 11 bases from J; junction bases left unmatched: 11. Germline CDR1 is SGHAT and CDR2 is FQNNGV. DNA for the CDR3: TGTGCCAGCAGCCCTAAGGGACTAGCGGGGAGCAAGCAGTACTTC. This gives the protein CASSPKGLAGSKQYF.

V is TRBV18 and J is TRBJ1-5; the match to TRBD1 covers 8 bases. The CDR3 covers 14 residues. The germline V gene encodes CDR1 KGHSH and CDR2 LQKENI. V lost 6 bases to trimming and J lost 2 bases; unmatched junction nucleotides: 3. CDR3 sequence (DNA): TGTGCCAGCTCGTCGGGACAGGGCAATCAGCCCCAGCATTTT. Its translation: CASSSGQGNQPQHF.

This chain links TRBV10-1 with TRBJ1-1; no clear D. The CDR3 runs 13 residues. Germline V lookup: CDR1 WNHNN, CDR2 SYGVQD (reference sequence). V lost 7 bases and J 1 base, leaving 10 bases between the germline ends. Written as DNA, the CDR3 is TGCGCCAGCACCGAGGGCAGGAACACTGAAGCTTTCTTT. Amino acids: CASTEGRNTEAFF.

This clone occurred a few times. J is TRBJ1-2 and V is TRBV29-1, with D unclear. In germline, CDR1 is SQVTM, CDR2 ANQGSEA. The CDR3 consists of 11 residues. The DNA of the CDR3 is TGCAGTGGTGGGAGAGAAAGTGGCTACACCTTC. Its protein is CSGGRESGYTF.

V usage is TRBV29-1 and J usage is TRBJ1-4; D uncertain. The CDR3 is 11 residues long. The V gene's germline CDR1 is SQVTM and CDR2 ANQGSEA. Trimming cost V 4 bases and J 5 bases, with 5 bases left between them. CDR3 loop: CSVGRNEKLFF. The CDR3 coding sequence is TGCAGCGTTGGCAGGAATGAAAAACTGTTTTTT.

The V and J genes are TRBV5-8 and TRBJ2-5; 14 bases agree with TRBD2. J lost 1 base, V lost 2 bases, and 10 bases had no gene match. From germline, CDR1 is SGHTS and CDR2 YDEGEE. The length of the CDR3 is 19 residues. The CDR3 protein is CASSFWTSGGLLRQETQYF. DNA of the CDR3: TGTGCCAGCAGCTTTTGGACTAGCGGGGGGCTTTTGCGCCAAGAGACCCAGTACTTC.

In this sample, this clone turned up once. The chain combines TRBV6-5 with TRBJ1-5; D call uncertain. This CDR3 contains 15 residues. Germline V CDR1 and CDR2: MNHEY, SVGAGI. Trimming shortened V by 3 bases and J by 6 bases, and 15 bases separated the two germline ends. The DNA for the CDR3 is TGTGCCAGCAGTTATGACCTTATGGGGAGTCAGCCCCAGCATTTT. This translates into CASSYDLMGSQPQHF.

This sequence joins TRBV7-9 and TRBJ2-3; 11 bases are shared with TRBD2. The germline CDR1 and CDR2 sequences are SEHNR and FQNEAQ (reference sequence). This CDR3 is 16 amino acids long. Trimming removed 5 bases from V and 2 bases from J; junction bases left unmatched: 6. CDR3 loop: CASSALAGGPTDTQYF. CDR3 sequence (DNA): TGTGCCAGCAGCGCTCTAGCGGGAGGACCCACAGATACGCAGTATTTT.

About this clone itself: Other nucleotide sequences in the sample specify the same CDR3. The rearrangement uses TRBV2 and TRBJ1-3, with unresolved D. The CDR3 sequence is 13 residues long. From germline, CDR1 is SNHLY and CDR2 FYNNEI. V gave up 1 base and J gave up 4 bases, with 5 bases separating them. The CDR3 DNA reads TGTGCCAGCAGTGAAGGTCTGGGAAACACCATATATTTT. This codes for CASSEGLGNTIYF.

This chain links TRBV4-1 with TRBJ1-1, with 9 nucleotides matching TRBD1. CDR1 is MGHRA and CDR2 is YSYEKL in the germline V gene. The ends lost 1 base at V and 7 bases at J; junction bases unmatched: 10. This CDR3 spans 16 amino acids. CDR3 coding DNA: TGCGCCAGCAGCCAAGCCCCTTACAGGGGGCAACGTGAAGCTTTCTTT. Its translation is CASSQAPYRGQREAFF.

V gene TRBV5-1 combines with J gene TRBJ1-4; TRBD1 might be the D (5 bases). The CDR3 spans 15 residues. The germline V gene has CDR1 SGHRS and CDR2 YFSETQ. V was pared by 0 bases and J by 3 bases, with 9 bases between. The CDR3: CASSLDTGANEKLFF. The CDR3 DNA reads TGCGCCAGCAGCTTGGACACAGGAGCTAATGAAAAACTGTTTTTT.

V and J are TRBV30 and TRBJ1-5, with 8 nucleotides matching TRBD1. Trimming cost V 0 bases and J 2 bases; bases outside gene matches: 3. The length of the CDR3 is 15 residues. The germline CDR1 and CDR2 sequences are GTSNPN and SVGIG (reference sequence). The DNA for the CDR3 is TGTGCCTGGAGTGTACCGGACAGGGGCAATCAGCCCCAGCATTTT. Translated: CAWSVPDRGNQPQHF. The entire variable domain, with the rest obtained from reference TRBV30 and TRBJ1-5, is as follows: SQTIHQWPATLVQPVGSPLSLECTVEGTSNPNLYWYRQAAGRGLQLLFYSVGIGQISSEVPQNLSASRPQDRQFILSSKKLLLSDSGFYLCAWSVPDRGNQPQHFGDGTRLSIL.

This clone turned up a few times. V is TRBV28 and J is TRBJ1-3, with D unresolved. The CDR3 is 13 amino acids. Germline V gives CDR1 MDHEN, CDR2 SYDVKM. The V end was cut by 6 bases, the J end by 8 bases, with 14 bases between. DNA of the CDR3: TGTGCCAGCAGGGGCCGCCTGAGGGACACCATATATTTT. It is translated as CASRGRLRDTIYF.

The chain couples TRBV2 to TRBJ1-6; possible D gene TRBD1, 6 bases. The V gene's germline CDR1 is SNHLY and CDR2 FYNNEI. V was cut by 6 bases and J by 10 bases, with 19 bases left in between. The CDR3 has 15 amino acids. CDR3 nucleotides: TGTGCCAGCAGAGCCCGACAATCGACAGGATCACCCCTCCACTTT. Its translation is CASRARQSTGSPLHF.

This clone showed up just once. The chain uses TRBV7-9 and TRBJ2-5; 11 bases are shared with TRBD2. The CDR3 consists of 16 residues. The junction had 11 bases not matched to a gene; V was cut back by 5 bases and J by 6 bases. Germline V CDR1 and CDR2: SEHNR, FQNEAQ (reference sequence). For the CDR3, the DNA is TGTGCCAGCAGCCTCGATACTAGCGGGGGAATACAGACCCAGTACTTC. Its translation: CASSLDTSGGIQTQYF.

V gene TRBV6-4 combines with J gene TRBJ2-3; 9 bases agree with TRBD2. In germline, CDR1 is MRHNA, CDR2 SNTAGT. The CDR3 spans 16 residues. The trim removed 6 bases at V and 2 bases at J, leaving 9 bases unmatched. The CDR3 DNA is TGTGCCAGCAGGGCTTTGGGACTAGCTATCACAGATACGCAGTATTTT. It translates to CASRALGLAITDTQYF.

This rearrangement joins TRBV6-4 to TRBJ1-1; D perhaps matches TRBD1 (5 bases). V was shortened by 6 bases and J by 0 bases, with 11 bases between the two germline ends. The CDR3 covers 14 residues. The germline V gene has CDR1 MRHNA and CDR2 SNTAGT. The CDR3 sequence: CASRQTVMNTEAFF. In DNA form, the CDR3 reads TGTGCCAGCAGGCAGACAGTCATGAACACTGAAGCTTTCTTT.

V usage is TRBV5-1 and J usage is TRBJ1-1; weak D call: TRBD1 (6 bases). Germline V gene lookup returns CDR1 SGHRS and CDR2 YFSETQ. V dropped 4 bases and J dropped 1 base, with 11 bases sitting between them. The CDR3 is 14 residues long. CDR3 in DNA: TGCGCCAGCAGCCGCGGACAGTCGAACACTGAAGCTTTCTTT. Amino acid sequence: CASSRGQSNTEAFF.

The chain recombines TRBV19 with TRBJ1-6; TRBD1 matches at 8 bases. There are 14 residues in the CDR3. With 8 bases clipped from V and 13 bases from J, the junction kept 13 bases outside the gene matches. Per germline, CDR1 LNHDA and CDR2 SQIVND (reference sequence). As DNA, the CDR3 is TGTGCCAGTTGGGGTCGAGAAGGGACAGGTCCCCTCCACTTT. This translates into CASWGREGTGPLHF.

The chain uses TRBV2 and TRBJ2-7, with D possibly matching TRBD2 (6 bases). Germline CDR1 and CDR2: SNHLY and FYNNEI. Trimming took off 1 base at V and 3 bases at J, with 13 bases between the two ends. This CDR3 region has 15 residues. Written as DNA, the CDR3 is TGTGCCAGCAGTGAAGAATCCGGGAGTGGCTACGAGCAGTACTTC. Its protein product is CASSEESGSGYEQYF.

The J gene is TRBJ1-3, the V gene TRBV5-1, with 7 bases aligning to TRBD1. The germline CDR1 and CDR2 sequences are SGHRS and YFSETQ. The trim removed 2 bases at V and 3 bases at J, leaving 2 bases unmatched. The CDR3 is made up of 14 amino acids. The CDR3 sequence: CASSFTGDGNTIYF. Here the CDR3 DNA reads TGCGCCAGCAGCTTTACAGGGGATGGAAACACCATATATTTT.